The clone carrying this T cell receptor beta chain was counted between two and nine times. The antigen is undetermined. TCRdb itself ran the 5' RACE reads through MiXCR, one entry per CDR3 protein. This table holds 250,000 to 350,000 distinct CDR3 sequences, approximately 4.3% found once. The sample comes from a study of T cells after yellow fever vaccination. The study, taken as a whole, reports: Most clones from primary vaccination were detected again post-booster (around 96% CD4, 88% CD8). The secondary response peaked faster, at day 5 versus 15, but was weaker.

The J segment lost 8 bases and the V segment lost 2 bases, leaving 3 bases of the junction unmatched. Germline CDR1 is LGHDT and CDR2 is YNNKEL (reference sequence). The CDR3 runs to 12 residues. This receptor was taken from a man between 18 and 35 years old who received the YFV17D yellow fever vaccine. This sequence joins TRBV3-1 and TRBJ2-7, with 7 bases fitting TRBD1. This sample comprised PBMCs, obtained 15 days after the yellow fever booster vaccination. CDR3 sequence: CASSQRGGQQYF. The CDR3 bases are TGTGCCAGCAGCCAAAGAGGGGGCCAGCAGTACTTC.